A selection of T cell receptor beta chains follows, all from one sample in a study of CD8+ T cells in alopecia areata. This table comes from immunoSEQ multiplex PCR, and its TCRdb copy is limited to in-frame clones, with some not included. Of 35,000 or so clones listed, nearly 55% are singletons. The sequenced material came from CD4+ Tregs sorted from blood. The receptors derive from a human donor with alopecia areata. Each CDR3 is given with its conserved first and last residue. The order of the fields is clone size, J gene, V gene, D gene, CDR3 protein, CDR3 DNA. A D gene is named only where the DNA matches it firmly. Where a row states a size, it is once, few, many or the class of an expanded clone; other rows omit it.

>NA|TRBJ2-1|TRBV5-1|TRBD2
CASSGRAYNEQFF
TGCGCCAGCAGCGGGAGGGCCTACAATGAGCAGTTCTTC
>NA|TRBJ2-7|TRBV7-9|NA
CASSLLFPGEQYF
TGTGCCAGCAGCTTATTATTCCCGGGGGAGCAGTACTTC
>few|TRBJ2-7|TRBV5-1|TRBD1
CASGRTGNSYEQYF
TGCGCCAGCGGGCGGACAGGGAACTCCTACGAGCAGTACTTC
>NA|TRBJ1-1|TRBV5-1|NA
CASSSDRGLMNTEAFF
TGCGCCAGCAGCTCGGACCGGGGTTTGATGAACACTGAAGCTTTCTTT
>once|TRBJ1-2|TRBV7-2|NA
CASSPNSANYGYTF
TGTGCCAGCAGCCCTAACAGTGCTAACTATGGCTACACCTTC
>NA|TRBJ2-2|TRBV5-4|TRBD1
CASSLGTGVLGGELFF
TGTGCCAGCAGCTTAGGGACAGGGGTTCTCGGCGGGGAGCTGTTTTTT
>few|TRBJ2-7|TRBV7-8|TRBD1
CASSHGQAFEQYF
TGTGCCAGCAGCCACGGACAGGCCTTCGAGCAGTACTTC
>NA|TRBJ1-1|TRBV27|NA
CASSLVSGNTEAFF
TGTGCCAGCAGTTTAGTTTCAGGGAACACTGAAGCTTTCTTT
>few|TRBJ2-3|TRBV7-2|NA
CASSSGGTTDTQYF
TGTGCCAGCAGCTCCGGGGGCACCACCGATACGCAGTATTTT
>NA|TRBJ2-1|TRBV7-3|NA
CASSPSIGYGYNEQFF
TGTGCCAGCAGCCCTTCCATAGGGTACGGCTACAATGAGCAGTTCTTC
>few|TRBJ2-1|TRBV5-1|TRBD2
CASSLGRGGRAGNEQFF
TGCGCCAGCAGCTTGGGTCGCGGCGGGAGGGCAGGTAATGAGCAGTTCTTC
>NA|TRBJ2-7|TRBV7-9|NA
CASSLAGTLSYEQYF
TGTGCCAGCAGCTTAGCGGGGACTCTCTCCTACGAGCAGTACTTC
>few|TRBJ2-5|TRBV5-1|NA
CASSTGRDQETQYF
TGCGCCAGCAGCACCGGACGGGACCAAGAGACCCAGTACTTC
>NA|TRBJ2-7|TRBV7-2|NA
CASSFPRDSLYEQYF
TGTGCCAGCAGCTTCCCCCGAGACAGCCTTTACGAGCAGTACTTC
>NA|TRBJ2-2|TRBV7-2|TRBD1
CASSSRQGATGELFF
TGTGCCAGCAGCTCTAGACAGGGGGCGACCGGGGAGCTGTTTTTT
>few|TRBJ1-5|TRBV5-1|NA
CASSQGDSNQPQHF
TGCGCCAGCAGCCAAGGGGATAGCAATCAGCCCCAGCATTTT
>NA|TRBJ2-6|TRBV29-1|TRBD1
CSVGTRQGALSGANVLTF
TGCAGCGTAGGAACCAGACAGGGAGCTTTATCTGGGGCCAACGTCCTGACTTTC
>medium-sized|TRBJ2-3|TRBV18|NA
CASSPPSTDTQYF
TGTGCCAGCTCACCCCCCAGCACAGATACGCAGTATTTT
>few|TRBJ2-1|TRBV5-1|NA
CASSSAPPGTYNEQFF
TGCGCCAGCAGCTCCGCCCCACCCGGGACATACAATGAGCAGTTCTTC
>NA|TRBJ2-3|TRBV6-5|NA
CASSYSRRLSTDTQYF
TGTGCCAGCAGTTACTCGAGGAGGCTGAGCACAGATACGCAGTATTTT
>NA|TRBJ1-2|TRBV7-2|NA
CASSLSTGRVPRTGYTF
TGTGCCAGCAGCTTAAGTACAGGCCGCGTCCCCCGTACTGGCTACACCTTC
>once|TRBJ1-1|TRBV15|NA
CATSRGETEAFF
TGTGCCACCAGCAGAGGCGAAACTGAAGCTTTCTTT
>NA|TRBJ1-5|TRBV10-3|NA
CAISDYFGGQPQHF
TGTGCCATCAGTGATTACTTCGGGGGACAGCCCCAGCATTTT
>few|TRBJ2-2|TRBV7-9|NA
CASSLSLAVGELFF
TGTGCCAGCAGCTTGTCACTGGCGGTCGGGGAGCTGTTTTTT
>once|TRBJ1-1|TRBV10-2|NA
CASSERFGSGTEAFF
TGCGCCAGCAGTGAGAGGTTTGGGTCAGGAACTGAAGCTTTCTTT
>NA|TRBJ1-4|TRBV21-1|NA
CASSAKPGQGNEKLFF
TGTGCCAGCAGCGCTAAACCGGGACAGGGGAATGAAAAACTGTTTTTT
>NA|TRBJ1-1|TRBV2|TRBD1
CASREMDREAFF
TGTGCCAGCAGGGAAATGGACAGGGAAGCTTTCTTT
>NA|TRBJ2-5|TRBV6-5|TRBD1
CASSRQGQETQYF
TGTGCCAGCAGTCGACAGGGACAAGAGACCCAGTACTTC
>NA|TRBJ1-1|TRBV7-2|TRBD1
CASSPGPTGRSGTEAFF
TGTGCCAGCAGCCCCGGACCGACAGGGCGATCGGGCACTGAAGCTTTCTTT
>few|TRBJ2-5|TRBV11-2|NA
CASSFEPGPLLDF
TGTGCCAGCAGCTTCGAGCCGGGACCCCTTTTGGACTTC
>NA|TRBJ1-1|TRBV9|TRBD1
CASSGQGASRNTEAFF
TGTGCCAGCAGCGGACAGGGGGCTTCGAGAAACACTGAAGCTTTCTTT
>few|TRBJ2-2|TRBV5-5|TRBD1
CASRRKQGSDTGELFF
TGTGCCAGCAGACGGAAACAGGGGTCGGACACCGGGGAGCTGTTTTTT
>NA|TRBJ2-7|TRBV7-2|NA
CASSSNYEQYF
TGTGCCAGCAGCTCGAACTACGAGCAGTACTTC
>NA|TRBJ1-5|TRBV7-2|NA
CASSQGAASNQPQHF
TGTGCCAGCAGCCAAGGGGCCGCCAGCAATCAGCCCCAGCATTTT
>few|TRBJ1-2|TRBV19|NA
CASSPPGLNYGYTF
TGTGCCAGTAGTCCCCCGGGACTAAACTATGGCTACACCTTC
>NA|TRBJ1-4|TRBV2|NA
CASRAGSNNEKLFF
TGTGCCAGCAGGGCCGGGTCCAATAATGAAAAACTGTTTTTT
>few|TRBJ2-5|TRBV7-2|NA
CASNNLAVQETQYF
TGTGCCAGCAACAACTTGGCGGTACAAGAGACCCAGTACTTC
>NA|TRBJ1-5|TRBV4-1|TRBD1
CASSQPGQTNQPQHF
TGCGCCAGCAGCCAACCGGGACAGACTAATCAGCCCCAGCATTTT
>NA|TRBJ2-3|TRBV7-2|NA
CASSPSRAGDTQYF
TGTGCCAGCAGCCCTTCTCGGGCTGGAGATACGCAGTATTTT
>NA|TRBJ2-5|TRBV19|NA
CASSLLGWGTQYF
TGTGCCAGTAGTCTCCTCGGGTGGGGGACCCAGTACTTC
>NA|TRBJ2-3|TRBV19|TRBD2
CASSMLAAGTDTQYF
TGTGCCAGTAGTATGCTAGCGGCGGGCACAGATACGCAGTATTTT
>once|TRBJ2-7|TRBV7-2|TRBD1
CASSLRTGEYEQYF
TGTGCCAGCAGCTTAAGGACAGGGGAATACGAGCAGTACTTC
>NA|TRBJ1-2|TRBV19|TRBD1
CASKSGQNYGYTF
TGTGCCAGCAAGTCGGGACAGAACTATGGCTACACCTTC
>NA|TRBJ2-3|TRBV5-1|NA
CASSLVSDTQYF
TGCGCCAGCAGCTTGGTGTCAGATACGCAGTATTTT
>few|TRBJ1-2|TRBV19|NA
CASTYDRLRGYTF
TGTGCCAGTACCTATGACAGGTTGAGAGGCTACACCTTC
>few|TRBJ1-4|TRBV7-2|NA
CASSLIPSNEKLFF
TGTGCCAGCAGCTTAATTCCGTCGAATGAAAAACTGTTTTTT